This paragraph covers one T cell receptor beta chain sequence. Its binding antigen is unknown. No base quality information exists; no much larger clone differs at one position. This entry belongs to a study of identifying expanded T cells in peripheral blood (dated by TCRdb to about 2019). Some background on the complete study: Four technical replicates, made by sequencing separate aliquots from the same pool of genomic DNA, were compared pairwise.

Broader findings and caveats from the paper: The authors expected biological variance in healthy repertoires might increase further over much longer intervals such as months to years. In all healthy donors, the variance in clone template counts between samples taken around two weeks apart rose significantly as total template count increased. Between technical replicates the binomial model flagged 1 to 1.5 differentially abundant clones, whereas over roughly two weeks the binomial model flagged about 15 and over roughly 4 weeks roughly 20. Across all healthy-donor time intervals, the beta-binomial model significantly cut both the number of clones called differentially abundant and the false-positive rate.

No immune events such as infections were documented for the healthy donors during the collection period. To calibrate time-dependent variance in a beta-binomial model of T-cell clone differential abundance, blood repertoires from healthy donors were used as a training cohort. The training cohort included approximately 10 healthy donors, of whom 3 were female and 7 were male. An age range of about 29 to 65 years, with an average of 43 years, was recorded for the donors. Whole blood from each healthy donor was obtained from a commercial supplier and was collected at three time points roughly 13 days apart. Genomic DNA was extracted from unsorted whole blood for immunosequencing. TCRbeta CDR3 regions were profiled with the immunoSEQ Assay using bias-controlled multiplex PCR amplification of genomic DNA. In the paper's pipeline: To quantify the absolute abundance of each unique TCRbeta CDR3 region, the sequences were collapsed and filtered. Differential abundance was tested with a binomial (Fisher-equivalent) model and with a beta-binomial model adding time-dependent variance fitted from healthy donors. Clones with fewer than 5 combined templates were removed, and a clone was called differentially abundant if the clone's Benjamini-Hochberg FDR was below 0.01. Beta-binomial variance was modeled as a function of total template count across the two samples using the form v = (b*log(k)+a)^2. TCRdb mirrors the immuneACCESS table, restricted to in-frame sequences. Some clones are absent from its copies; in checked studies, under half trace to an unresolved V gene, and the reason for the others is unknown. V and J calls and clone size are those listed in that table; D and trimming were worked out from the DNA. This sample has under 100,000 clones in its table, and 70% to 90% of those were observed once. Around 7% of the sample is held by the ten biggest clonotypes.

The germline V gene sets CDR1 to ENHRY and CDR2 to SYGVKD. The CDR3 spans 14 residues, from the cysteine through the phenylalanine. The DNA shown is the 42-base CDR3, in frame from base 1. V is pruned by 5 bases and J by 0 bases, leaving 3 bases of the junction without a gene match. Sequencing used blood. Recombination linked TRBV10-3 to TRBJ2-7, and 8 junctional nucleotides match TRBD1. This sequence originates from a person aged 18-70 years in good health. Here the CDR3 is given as CAISKDRGSYEQYF. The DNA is TGTGCCATCAGTAAAGACAGGGGCTCCTACGAGCAGTACTTC.